The T cell receptor (beta chain) described here comes from a study of T cell responses to AZD1222 COVID-19 vaccine. Only in-frame clones appear in the TCRdb table, and some are missing; sequencing was by immunoSEQ multiplex PCR. This table has some 140,000 clones, about 87% appearing once. This clone was seen only a few times. CDR3 size: 15 residues. V gave up 3 bases and J gave up 2 bases; unmatched junction bases: 4. Germline CDR1 is MDHEN and CDR2 is SYDVKM. The receptor was isolated from an adult in good health. Material: peripheral blood, obtained on day 0 of AZD1222 vaccination. The rearrangement joins TRBV28 to TRBJ2-7; 10 bases match TRBD2. The CDR3 coding sequence is TGTGCCAGCAGTTTCTTTCTAGCGGGAGCCTACGAGCAGTACTTC. Amino acid sequence: CASSFFLAGAYEQYF. The whole variable domain, filled in from reference TRBV28 and TRBJ2-7, reads DVKVTQSSRYLVKRTGEKVFLECVQDMDHENMFWYRQDPGLGLRLIYFSYDVKMKEKGDIPEGYSVSREKKERFSLILESASTNQTSMYLCASSFFLAGAYEQYFGPGTRLTVT.